This T cell receptor beta chain comes out of a study of cytomegalovirus exposure and HLA in healthy donors. Points from the study as a whole: CMV serostatus was the only recorded immune exposure for donors. Presence/absence analyses treated sequencing depth as roughly uniform across donors. Being indistinguishable, some V segments were excluded, TRBV6-2 and TRBV6-3 among them. Most TCR beta V segments were productive about 87% or about 30% of the time in an earlier analysis.

PCR used 60 Vbeta primers and 13 Jbeta primers. The data were produced by immunoSEQ multiplex PCR, yet TCRdb's version contains in-frame clones alone and is incomplete. Of about 130,000 clones in the sample, 75% to 85% were seen once. This clone has just a few counts. The antigen is undetermined. The CDR3 spans 13 residues. Germline CDR1 and CDR2: MNHNS and SASEGT. V was clipped by 6 bases and J by 3 bases; unmatched bases: 2. The TCR sequence derives from a man aged 25-45 years in good health and CMV-seropositive. J is TRBJ2-7 and V is TRBV6-1; TRBD1 agrees at 10 bases. Sequencing was performed on PBMCs. DNA for the CDR3: TGTGCCAGCAGCCGGGACAGGGGCTACGAGCAGTACTTC. As protein: CASSRDRGYEQYF.